This T cell receptor (beta chain) was recorded in a study of T cell repertoires in cytomegalovirus infection. In the study overall: It can be stated that public TCR beta signatures indicated CMV infection as well as a matching HLA type.

TCRdb reprocessed the reads via MiXCR and lists one record per CDR3 protein. This sample has around 740,000 distinct CDR3 sequences, with 35% found just once. There are 14 residues in the CDR3. Germline V CDR1 and CDR2: SEHNR, FQNEAQ (reference sequence). Deletions cut 5 bases from V and 2 bases from J, with 10 bases between. This chain joins TRBV7-9 and TRBJ2-1; TRBD2 might be the D (5 bases). This sequence was found in a human donor in good health (CMV status not recorded). Some clones in this sample may be carry-over from other donors' samples. The sequenced sample consisted of PBMCs. The CDR3 sequence: CASSNDYPYNEQFF. CDR3 sequence (DNA): TGTGCCAGCAGCAACGACTATCCCTACAATGAGCAGTTCTTC.